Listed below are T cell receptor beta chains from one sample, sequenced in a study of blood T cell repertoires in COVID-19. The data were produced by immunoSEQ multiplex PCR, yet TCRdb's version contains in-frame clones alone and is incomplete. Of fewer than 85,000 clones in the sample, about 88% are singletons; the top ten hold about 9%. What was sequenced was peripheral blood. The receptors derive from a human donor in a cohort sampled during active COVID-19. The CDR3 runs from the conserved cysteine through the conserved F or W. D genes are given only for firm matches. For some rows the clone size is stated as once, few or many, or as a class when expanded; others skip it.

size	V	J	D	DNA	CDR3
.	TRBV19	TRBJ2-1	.	TGTGCCAGTAACCTTTGGGCAGGGACTCATGAGCAGTTCTTC	CASNLWAGTHEQFF
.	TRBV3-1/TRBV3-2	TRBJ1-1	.	TGTGCCAGCAGCCAATTGGCGAACACTGAAGCTTTCTTT	CASSQLANTEAFF
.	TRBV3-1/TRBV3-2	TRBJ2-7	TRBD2	TGTGCCAGCAGCCGAGGGACTAGCGGTTACGAGCAGTACTTC	CASSRGTSGYEQYF
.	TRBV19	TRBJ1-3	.	TGTGCCAGTAGTATCGGGACATTTGGTGGAAACACCATATATTTT	CASSIGTFGGNTIYF
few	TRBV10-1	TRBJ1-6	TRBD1	TGCGCCAGCAGTGCCGGGACAGGGGATTCACCCCTCCACTTT	CASSAGTGDSPLHF
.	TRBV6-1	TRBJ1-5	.	TGTGCCAGCAGTGACCGGACTGTTAGCAATCAGCCCCAGCATTTT	CASSDRTVSNQPQHF
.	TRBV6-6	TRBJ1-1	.	TGTGCCAGCAGTTATCCAGAGAACACTGAAGCTTTCTTT	CASSYPENTEAFF
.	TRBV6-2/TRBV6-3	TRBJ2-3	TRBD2	TGTGCCAGCAGTTACATGCGGGGGGGCCTTGGAGATACGCAGTATTTT	CASSYMRGGLGDTQYF
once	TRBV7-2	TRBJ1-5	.	TGTGCCAGCAGCTTAGCACAGGGTAGTTATCAGCCCCAGCATTTT	CASSLAQGSYQPQHF
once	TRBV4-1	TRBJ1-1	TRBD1	TGCGCCAGCAGCCAAGAGGTCTCCAGGGGGGACACTGAAGCTTTCTTT	CASSQEVSRGDTEAFF
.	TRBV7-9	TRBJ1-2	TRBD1	TGTGCCAGCAGCCAGGAGGGGGCAGGGGTCTGCACCTTC	CASSQEGAGVCTF
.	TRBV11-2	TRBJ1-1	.	TGTGCCAGCAGCTTAGCGGTGGTGACGGAGGGCACTGAAGCTTTCTTT	CASSLAVVTEGTEAFF
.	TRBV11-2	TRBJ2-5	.	TGTGCCAGCAGCTCGGGACTCCCACTAAAAGAGACCCAGTACTTC	CASSSGLPLKETQYF
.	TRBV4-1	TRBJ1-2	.	TGCGCCAGCAGCCAAGAGGGCGTCCGGGAAACCCCTAACTATGGCTACACCTTC	CASSQEGVRETPNYGYTF
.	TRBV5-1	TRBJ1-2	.	TGCGCCAGCAGCCGGTCGGGAGACTATGGCTACACCTTC	CASSRSGDYGYTF
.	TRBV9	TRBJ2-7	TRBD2	TGTGCCAGCAGCGTAGGGACTAGCGAGATCTACGAGCAGTACTTC	CASSVGTSEIYEQYF
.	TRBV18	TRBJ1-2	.	TGTGCCAGCTCCCCGTTGCCAGGGCCAACTAACTATGGCTACACCTTC	CASSPLPGPTNYGYTF
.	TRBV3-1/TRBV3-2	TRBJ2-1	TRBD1	TGTGCCAGCAGCCTCTTTCGGGACAGGGGCCAACAGAGCTCCTACAATGAGCAGTTCTTC	CASSLFRDRGQQSSYNEQFF
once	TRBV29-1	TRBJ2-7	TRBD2	TGCAGCGTTGTAGTTAGCGGGAGGGCCTACGAGCAGTACTTC	CSVVVSGRAYEQYF
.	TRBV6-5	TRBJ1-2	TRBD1	TGTGCCAGCAATCCTGGACAGGGGTATGGCTACACCTTC	CASNPGQGYGYTF
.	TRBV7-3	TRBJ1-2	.	TGTGCCAGCAGCCTATCGTCGGGGGGCGGATATGGCTACACCTTC	CASSLSSGGGYGYTF
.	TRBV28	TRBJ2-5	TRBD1	TGTGCCAGCAGTTCCCCCCGAGGACAGGGGTTTTCAGAGACCCAGTACTTC	CASSSPRGQGFSETQYF
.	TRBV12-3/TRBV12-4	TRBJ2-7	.	TGTGCCAGCAGTCGGGCGGGCAGCTACGAGCAGTACTTC	CASSRAGSYEQYF
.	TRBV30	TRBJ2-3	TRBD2	TGTGCCTGGAGTTACTATAGCGGGGGGGGTGATACGCAGTATTTT	CAWSYYSGGGDTQYF
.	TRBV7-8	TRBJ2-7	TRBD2	TGTGCCAGCAGCCAGACTAGCGGCCGATCCTACGAGCAGTACTTC	CASSQTSGRSYEQYF
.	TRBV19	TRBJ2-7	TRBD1	TGTGCCAGTAGTACCCGGACAGGGGGTTCCTACGAGCAGTACTTC	CASSTRTGGSYEQYF
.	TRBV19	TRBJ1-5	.	TGTGCCAGTATTGGCAGGAGGAGCAATCAGCCCCAGCATTTT	CASIGRRSNQPQHF
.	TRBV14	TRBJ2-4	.	TGTGCCAGCAGCCAAGAGGGCGGGGTAAACATTCAGTACTTC	CASSQEGGVNIQYF
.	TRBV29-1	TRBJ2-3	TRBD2	TGCAGCACCGAGCGGGGAACTGATACGCAGTATTTT	CSTERGTDTQYF
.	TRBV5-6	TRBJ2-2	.	TGTGCCAGCAGCTTGGCCTCGGACACGGCCGGGGAGCTGTTTTTT	CASSLASDTAGELFF
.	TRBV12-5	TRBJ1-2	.	TGTGCTAGTGGACTTCCGCGAACCGGGACACCAACTAACTATGGCTACACCTTC	CASGLPRTGTPTNYGYTF
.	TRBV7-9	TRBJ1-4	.	TGTGCCAGCAGCTTACTGGGAGTAGGAGAAAAACTGTTTTTT	CASSLLGVGEKLFF
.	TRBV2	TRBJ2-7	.	TGTGCCAGCTTTAGCGGCCTTACCTACGAGCAGTACTTC	CASFSGLTYEQYF
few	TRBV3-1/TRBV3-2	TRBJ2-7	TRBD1	TGTGCCAGCAGCACCCTCCCGACAGGGGGCCCCGAGCAGTACTTC	CASSTLPTGGPEQYF
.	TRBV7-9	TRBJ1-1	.	TGTGCCAGCAGCTTAGCGGCAGGGATTAACACTGAAGCTTTCTTT	CASSLAAGINTEAFF
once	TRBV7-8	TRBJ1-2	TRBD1	TGTGCCAGCAGCTTAGGCCTCTCCGGGACAGGGGTGAACTATGGCTACACCTTC	CASSLGLSGTGVNYGYTF
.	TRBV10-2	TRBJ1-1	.	TGCGCCAGCATCAACTTGGCCGGACAGCCAAAAGAAGCTTTCTTT	CASINLAGQPKEAFF
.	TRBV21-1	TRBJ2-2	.	TGTGCCAGCATGCTAGTTACCGGGGAGCTGTTTTTT	CASMLVTGELFF
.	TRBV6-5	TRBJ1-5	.	TGTGCCAGCAGTATCAGGGAAAATCAGCCCCAGCATTTT	CASSIRENQPQHF
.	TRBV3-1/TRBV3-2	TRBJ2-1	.	TGTGCCAGCAGCCGGCTCCGGACAGAAAACAATGAGCAGTTCTTC	CASSRLRTENNEQFF
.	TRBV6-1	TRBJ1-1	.	TGTGCCAGCAGTGAAGCGCAGTTTGGCGGGTTCTTT	CASSEAQFGGFF
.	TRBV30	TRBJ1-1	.	TGTGCCTGGGTGGAGGGGAACACTGAAGCTTTCTTT	CAWVEGNTEAFF
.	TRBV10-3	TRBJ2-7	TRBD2	TGTGCCATCAGTGAGTCGACTAGCGGGCTTTCCTACGAGCAGTACTTC	CAISESTSGLSYEQYF
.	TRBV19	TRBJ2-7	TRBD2	TGTGCCAGTAGTACGACTAGCGGGGGGACGTACGAGCAGTACTTC	CASSTTSGGTYEQYF
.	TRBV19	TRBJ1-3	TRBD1	TGTGCCAGTAGTGCGGACAGGGCTCACGGAAACACCATATATTTT	CASSADRAHGNTIYF
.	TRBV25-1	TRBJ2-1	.	TGTGCCAGCAGCGCCCCAGGATACAATGAGCAGTTCTTC	CASSAPGYNEQFF
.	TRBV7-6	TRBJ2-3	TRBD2	TGTGCCAGCAGCTTAGAAGTGGTGGCGGGGGGCCGTCCGCAGTATTTT	CASSLEVVAGGRPQYF
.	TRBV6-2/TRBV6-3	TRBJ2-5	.	TGTGCCAGCAGCCCGCTGGTTAGCCCGGAGACCCAGTACTTC	CASSPLVSPETQYF
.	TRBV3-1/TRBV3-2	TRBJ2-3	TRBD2	TGTGCCAGCAGCCAACTGGGACTAGCGTCGGATACGCAGTATTTT	CASSQLGLASDTQYF
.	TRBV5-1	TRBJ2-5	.	TGCGCCAGCGCCTCGCTCGGAGGGACGGAGACCCAGTACTTC	CASASLGGTETQYF
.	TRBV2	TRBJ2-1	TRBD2	TGTGCCAGCAGGAGGGTTAGCGGGAGCACCTACAATGAGCAGTTCTTC	CASRRVSGSTYNEQFF
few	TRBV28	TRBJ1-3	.	TGTGCCAGCAGTCAGGGCTTTGGAAACACCATATATTTT	CASSQGFGNTIYF
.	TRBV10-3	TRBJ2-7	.	TGTGCCATCAGTTCCTTCTACGAGCAGTACTTC	CAISSFYEQYF
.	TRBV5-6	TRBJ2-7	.	TGTGCCAGCAGCTTGGAACAGGGCCCTTTCTACGAGCAGTACTTC	CASSLEQGPFYEQYF
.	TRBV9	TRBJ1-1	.	TGTGCCAGCAGCGTAGGGGAGGGCCCACGGGAAGCTTTCTTT	CASSVGEGPREAFF